This is a list of T cell receptor beta chains from one sample in a study of T cells in Graves' hyperthyroidism and ophthalmopathy. Each CDR3 protein gets one entry after TCRdb re-called the multiplex PCR reads with MiXCR. In the table there are around 350,000 distinct CDR3 sequences, about a sixth of which are singletons. The specimen sequenced was blood. The receptors were sampled from a woman aged 25 to 39 with Graves' hyperthyroidism that later progressed to Graves' ophthalmopathy. Each CDR3 is given with its conserved first and last residue. Each record gives: CDR3 DNA, CDR3 protein, V gene, J gene, CDR3 length, D gene, clone size. A D gene is named only where the DNA matches it firmly. Clone size appears in some rows only: once, few, many, or a class for an expanded clone.

TGTGCCAGCAGTAAGAGATCATGGGACAGACTCAATCAGCCCCAGCATTTT	CASSKRSWDRLNQPQHF	TRBV28	TRBJ1-5	17	TRBD1	-
TGTGCCAGCAGTTCCTATTATTGGACAGATCTGAACACTGAAGCTTTCTTT	CASSSYYWTDLNTEAFF	TRBV28	TRBJ1-1	17	-	many
TGTGCCAGCAGTGAATCCGCGGTAGCCAAAAACATTCAGTACTTC	CASSESAVAKNIQYF	TRBV6-1	TRBJ2-4	15	-	-
TGTGCCAGCAGTTTTTCAGGGACCCGATCACCCCTCCACTTT	CASSFSGTRSPLHF	TRBV12-3/TRBV12-4	TRBJ1-6	14	-	many
TGTGCCAGCAGCTTAGGCTTGGATCCTGAGCAGTTCTTC	CASSLGLDPEQFF	TRBV11-2	TRBJ2-1	13	-	medium-sized
TGTGCCAGCAGTTCCCTAGCGGGAGAATATAACGGGGAGCTGTTTTTT	CASSSLAGEYNGELFF	TRBV6-1	TRBJ2-2	16	TRBD2	few
TGCAGTGCTAGAGGGGCAGGGGGCTTAGCTCAGCCCCAGCATTTT	CSARGAGGLAQPQHF	TRBV20-1	TRBJ1-5	15	TRBD1	-
TGTGCCAGCAGCTTAGACTGGAACACAGATACGCAGTATTTT	CASSLDWNTDTQYF	TRBV7-2	TRBJ2-3	14	-	many
TGTGCCACCAGCAGAGGATATAATTCACCCCTCCACTTT	CATSRGYNSPLHF	TRBV15	TRBJ1-6	13	-	many
TGTGCCAGCAGTGTGGTCGGGGAAGGGTATTACGAGCAGTACTTC	CASSVVGEGYYEQYF	TRBV6-1	TRBJ2-7	15	-	few
TGTGCCAGCTCACCCCCACCTGGCTCCTACAATGAGCAGTTCTTC	CASSPPPGSYNEQFF	TRBV18	TRBJ2-1	15	-	-
TGCAGTGCGCGCCGACTAGCGGGAAAGGGTGAGCAGTTCTTC	CSARRLAGKGEQFF	TRBV20-1	TRBJ2-1	14	TRBD2	many
TGCAGTGCTATTATCGGGAGCTCTATCCCCGAGCAGTACTTC	CSAIIGSSIPEQYF	TRBV20-1	TRBJ2-7	14	-	many
TGTGCCAGCAGCCCTCGGATGGGGACAGGGCTGGCCGGGGAGCTGTTTTTT	CASSPRMGTGLAGELFF	TRBV7-8	TRBJ2-2	17	TRBD1	many
TGTGCCAGCTCACCATTCGGGACAGCAACTAATGAAAAACTGTTTTTT	CASSPFGTATNEKLFF	TRBV18	TRBJ1-4	16	TRBD1	many
TGCGCCAGCAGCTCCCTAGCGCATAGCACAGATACGCAGTATTTT	CASSSLAHSTDTQYF	TRBV5-1	TRBJ2-3	15	-	many
TGCGCCAGCAGCCCGGGACTAGTAATCTACAATGAGCAGTTCTTC	CASSPGLVIYNEQFF	TRBV4-1	TRBJ2-1	15	TRBD2	-
TGCGCCAGCAGCCCCCCCGGGACAGACCGGGTGCAGTACTTC	CASSPPGTDRVQYF	TRBV5-1	TRBJ2-7	14	TRBD1	few
TGTGCCAGCACCGGGACTAGCGGGGGAGGAGATACGCAGTATTTT	CASTGTSGGGDTQYF	TRBV6-2/TRBV6-3	TRBJ2-3	15	TRBD2	-
TGCGCCAGCAGCCAAGGCTGGTTGCCCAACTATGGCTACACCTTC	CASSQGWLPNYGYTF	TRBV4-1	TRBJ1-2	15	-	many
TGCAGTGCTAGTGCCGTCAATCAGCCCCAGCATTTT	CSASAVNQPQHF	TRBV20-1	TRBJ1-5	12	-	many
TGTGCCAGCAGTTTGGGACAGGGACGGAATCAGCCCCAGCATTTT	CASSLGQGRNQPQHF	TRBV12-3/TRBV12-4	TRBJ1-5	15	TRBD1	many
TGTGCCAGCAGTTTACTAGGGCCCCAGCATTTT	CASSLLGPQHF	TRBV28	TRBJ1-5	11	-	many
TGTGCCAGCAGTTTGCGGGGGGCTTACCAAGAGACCCAGTACTTC	CASSLRGAYQETQYF	TRBV28	TRBJ2-5	15	TRBD2	many
TGTGCCAGCAGTTCTCGGTTTCAGCGGACTAGCGGACCACACACAGATACGCAGTATTTT	CASSSRFQRTSGPHTDTQYF	TRBV28	TRBJ2-3	20	TRBD2	many
TGTGCCAGCAGCCATGGGCAAATAGAAGAGACCCAGTACTTC	CASSHGQIEETQYF	TRBV11-2	TRBJ2-5	14	-	many
TGCGCCAGCAGCCAAGCGACTAGGGACACTGAAGCTTTCTTT	CASSQATRDTEAFF	TRBV4-1	TRBJ1-1	14	-	few
TGCAGTGCGGGTACCGGGACTAGCGTTCACGGGGAGCTGTTTTTT	CSAGTGTSVHGELFF	TRBV20-1	TRBJ2-2	15	TRBD2	-
TGTGCCAGCTCAGCCGGGACACGAAGCTCCTACGAGCAGTACTTC	CASSAGTRSSYEQYF	TRBV18	TRBJ2-7	15	-	-
TGTGCCAGCAGTTTACGGAGAGGGATGGTCGCCGGAGCTTTCTTT	CASSLRRGMVAGAFF	TRBV12-3/TRBV12-4	TRBJ1-1	15	-	many
TGTGCCAGCACCGGTCGTCTAGTGTTCCGCACAGATACGCAGTATTTT	CASTGRLVFRTDTQYF	TRBV6-1	TRBJ2-3	16	-	-
TGCAGCGTGGGGGCGAGTGAGTCTCGTTTCGAGCAGTACTTC	CSVGASESRFEQYF	TRBV29-1	TRBJ2-7	14	-	many
TGTGCCATCAGTCTCGACAGTACCTACGAGCAGTACTTC	CAISLDSTYEQYF	TRBV10-3	TRBJ2-7	13	-	many
TGTGCCAGCAGCCTTAGTGGGGGCCAGTACCAAGAGACCCAGTACTTC	CASSLSGGQYQETQYF	TRBV9	TRBJ2-5	16	-	-
TGTGCCAGCAGCCCCTTAGGACAGGGTATCTCTGGAAACACCATATATTTT	CASSPLGQGISGNTIYF	TRBV28	TRBJ1-3	17	TRBD1	many
TGCAGTGCCCCCCCCCGGACAGGGGGCAACGTCTTCCAAGAGACCCAGTACTTC	CSAPPRTGGNVFQETQYF	TRBV20-1	TRBJ2-5	18	TRBD1	-
TGTGCCACCAGTGTTGGCAGGGGTACAGATACGCAGTATTTT	CATSVGRGTDTQYF	TRBV24-1	TRBJ2-3	14	-	-
TGTGCCATCGGCAAAATGACTAGCGGGAGTGGAGATGAGCAGTTCTTC	CAIGKMTSGSGDEQFF	TRBV10-3	TRBJ2-1	16	TRBD2	-
TGTGCCAGCAGCTTATACCCTGCCACTGAAGCTTTCTTT	CASSLYPATEAFF	TRBV11-2	TRBJ1-1	13	-	many
TGTGCCAGCAGTTTGAGCGGGAGGTCTACCTACGAGCAGTACTTC	CASSLSGRSTYEQYF	TRBV12-3/TRBV12-4	TRBJ2-7	15	TRBD2	many
TGTGCCAGCAGCTGGGAGCGGGGAAACCGACAAGAGACCCAGTACTTC	CASSWERGNRQETQYF	TRBV5-6	TRBJ2-5	16	TRBD2	many
TGTGCCAGCAGAGGCGGGAGGGCAGGAGAGACCCAGTACTTC	CASRGGRAGETQYF	TRBV6-1	TRBJ2-5	14	TRBD2	few
TGTGCCAGCACCTACCTGCTGGGGCAGCTCCAAGAGACCCAGTACTTC	CASTYLLGQLQETQYF	TRBV6-1	TRBJ2-5	16	-	many
TGTGCCAGCAGTTACGGAAACAGGGAAACCTACGAGCAGTACTTC	CASSYGNRETYEQYF	TRBV6-5	TRBJ2-7	15	-	many
TGTGCCAGTAGTATGACAGGGTATAGCAATCAGCCCCAGCATTTT	CASSMTGYSNQPQHF	TRBV19	TRBJ1-5	15	TRBD1	-
TGCGCCAGCAGCTTGGTACAGAGACACACAGATACGCAGTATTTT	CASSLVQRHTDTQYF	TRBV5-1	TRBJ2-3	15	-	few
TGCAGTGCTAGGAAGGGAGTATATGGCTACACCTTC	CSARKGVYGYTF	TRBV20-1	TRBJ1-2	12	-	-
TGTGCCAGCAGCTTAGACCCCGGGAGACGAGGCGGGACCCAGTACTTC	CASSLDPGRRGGTQYF	TRBV7-9	TRBJ2-5	16	-	many
TGCGCCAGCAGCCAAGAAACAGAGCCTGGTGGCTACACCTTC	CASSQETEPGGYTF	TRBV4-1	TRBJ1-2	14	-	few
TGTGCCAGTAGTACACCGACAGGGAGCTCCTACAATGAGCAGTTCTTC	CASSTPTGSSYNEQFF	TRBV19	TRBJ2-1	16	TRBD1	-
TGTGCCAGCAGTTCCGCGTCAGGGGCCGGAAACACCATATATTTT	CASSSASGAGNTIYF	TRBV28	TRBJ1-3	15	-	many
TGTGCCACCAGCCTCGACCTATTACTTTCACCCCTCCACTTT	CATSLDLLLSPLHF	TRBV15	TRBJ1-6	14	-	many
TGTGCCATCAGTGGCACCCAGGACAGGGCTGGCTATGGCTACACCTTC	CAISGTQDRAGYGYTF	TRBV10-3	TRBJ1-2	16	TRBD1	many
TGTGCCAGCCAACAGGGCCGCACAGATACGCAGTATTTT	CASQQGRTDTQYF	TRBV19	TRBJ2-3	13	-	-
TGTGCCAGCAGTTTACCGGGTAGCGGGGAGGCAGATACGCAGTATTTT	CASSLPGSGEADTQYF	TRBV12-3/TRBV12-4	TRBJ2-3	16	TRBD2	-